This T cell receptor (beta chain) is drawn from a study of blood T cells in healthy people across ages. Every sample yielded at least 6.5 million isolated PBMCs. Overall study findings and caveats: Estimates based on one million T cells were treated as lower bounds.

Concerning this clonotype: The antigen remains undetermined.

A second PCR of about 7 to 12 cycles used a sample-barcoded 5' primer and a J-beta primer mix. In TCRdb, the 5' RACE reads were re-called with MiXCR into one record per CDR3 protein. Seen here are around 800,000 distinct CDR3 sequences, about 42% observed once, and the top ten hold around 18%. Germline V gene sequence: CDR1 LGHNA, CDR2 YNFKEQ. This CDR3 is built from 15 residues. This TCR was recovered from a man older than 75 in good health. This chain links TRBV4-2 with TRBJ2-5; 9 bases map to TRBD2. The assigned J gene may be wrong: the sequence end matches TRBJ2-7 better. The source material was blood. CDR3 sequence reads: CASSQVGTSPAEQYF. The CDR3 coding sequence is TGTGCCAGCAGCCAAGTGGGGACTAGCCCTGCCGAGCAGTACTTC.